One sample yielded the 23 T cell receptor beta chains listed below, sequenced in a study of cytomegalovirus exposure and HLA in healthy donors. Assay: immunoSEQ multiplex PCR; the TCRdb copy retains only in-frame clones and omits some. The table records roughly 77,000 clones, roughly 94% of them present only once. The specimen sequenced was PBMCs. Receptors originate from a young woman in good health and CMV-seronegative.

This chain links TRBV15 with TRBJ1-2; D is possibly TRBD1 (6 bases). This CDR3 contains 18 residues. The V end was cut by 1 base, the J end by 1 base, with 19 bases between. Germline assignment: CDR1 LNHNV and CDR2 YYDKDF (reference sequence). The CDR3 sequence: CATSRGSDRFSFNYGYTF. In DNA, the CDR3 is TGTGCCACCAGCAGAGGATCAGACAGGTTCTCTTTTAACTATGGCTACACCTTC.

The genes are TRBV10-3 and TRBJ2-3; the match to TRBD2 covers 8 bases. V gave up 0 bases and J gave up 5 bases; unmatched junction bases: 7. Per the germline V gene, CDR1 is ENHRY and CDR2 is SYGVKD. This CDR3 has 16 amino acids. CDR3 coding DNA: TGTGCCATCAGTGAGTCTGGACTAGCTCAAGGAGATACGCAGTATTTT. Protein product: CAISESGLAQGDTQYF.

The chain uses TRBV4-3 and TRBJ2-7, with 15 bases matching TRBD2. The J segment lost 7 bases and the V segment lost 1 base, leaving 8 bases of the junction unmatched. The CDR3 length is 17 residues. Germline-derived CDR1 and CDR2 are LGHNA and YSLEER. The CDR3 region is CASSQVGLAGGPGEQYF. CDR3 sequence (DNA): TGCGCCAGCAGCCAAGTTGGACTAGCGGGAGGGCCGGGGGAGCAGTACTTC.

The V call is TRBV6-6, the J call TRBJ2-3, with TRBD2 identical over 13 bases. There are 15 residues in the CDR3. Trimming removed 6 bases from V and 6 bases from J; junction bases left unmatched: 6. Germline V lookup: CDR1 MNHNY, CDR2 SVGAGI (reference sequence). The CDR3 sequence is CASRLAGGPSDTQYF. DNA for the CDR3: TGTGCCAGCAGACTAGCGGGGGGGCCATCGGATACGCAGTATTTT.

Only one count was recorded for this clone. CDR3 loop: CASRGLGENYGYTF. CDR3 coding DNA: TGTGCCAGCCGGGGGTTGGGGGAAAACTATGGCTACACCTTC. This chain links TRBV5-6 with TRBJ1-2, with D tentatively TRBD1 (5 bases). Deletions cut 7 bases from V and 2 bases from J, with 15 bases between. Looked up from germline, CDR1 is SGHDT and CDR2 is YYEEEE. This CDR3 spans 14 amino acids. The whole variable domain, filled in from reference TRBV5-6 and TRBJ1-2, reads DAGVTQSPTHLIKTRGQQVTLRCSPKSGHDTVSWYQQALGQGPQFIFQYYEEEERQRGNFPDRFSGHQFPNYSSELNVNALLLGDSALYLCASRGLGENYGYTFGSGTRLTVV.

The chain links TRBV4-1 to TRBJ2-7; 7 nucleotides match TRBD2. This CDR3 region has 14 residues. Losses at the gene ends were 1 base for V and 4 bases for J; bases not matched to a gene: 4. Germline CDR1 MGHRA, CDR2 YSYEKL. The CDR3 reads CASSQAGGSYEQYF. CDR3 DNA: TGCGCCAGCAGCCAAGCGGGGGGTTCATACGAGCAGTACTTC.

The chain employs TRBV6-4 and TRBJ1-6; TRBD1 might be the D (6 bases). The length of the CDR3 is 13 residues. CDR1 MRHNA and CDR2 SNTAGT come from the germline V gene. V was cut by 4 bases and J by 6 bases, with 7 bases left in between. CDR3 in DNA: TGTGCCAGCAGTGGACAGGTTAATTCACCCCTCCACTTT. Its translation: CASSGQVNSPLHF.

The gene calls are TRBV6-5 and TRBJ2-7; D call uncertain. The CDR3 runs 14 residues. V lost 6 bases and J lost 2, with 14 bases in between. Germline V gene sequence: CDR1 MNHEY, CDR2 SVGAGI. The CDR3 bases are TGTGCCAGCAGAACTCGTGGAGAGACCTACGAGCAGTACTTC. As protein: CASRTRGETYEQYF.

This chain joins TRBV6-6 and TRBJ2-1; TRBD2 agrees at 8 bases. The germline gives CDR1 MNHNY, CDR2 SVGAGI (reference sequence). This CDR3 has 15 amino acids. J gave up 1 base and V 6 bases, and 5 bases lay outside the gene matches. The CDR3 DNA follows: TGTGCCAGCAGCCCGAGCGGGGGTTCCTACAATGAGCAGTTCTTC. Translated: CASSPSGGSYNEQFF.

This chain links TRBV7-9 with TRBJ2-1; 9 nucleotides align to TRBD1. Germline V gives CDR1 SEHNR, CDR2 FQNEAQ (reference sequence). Losses at the gene ends were 3 bases for V and 7 bases for J; bases not matched to a gene: 7. This CDR3 is built from 15 residues. The CDR3 DNA sequence: TGTGCCAGCAGCTTGAGATCGGACAGGGGAAATGAGCAGTTCTTC. Its translation is CASSLRSDRGNEQFF.

The CDR3 spells CASSLVAGGLYEQYF. In nucleotides, the CDR3 is TGCGCCAGCAGCTTGGTGGCAGGGGGCTTGTACGAGCAGTACTTC. The chain is built from TRBV5-1 and TRBJ2-7, with TRBD1 matching 8 bases. After removal of 0 bases from V and 4 bases from J, the junction contained 6 bases not matched to a gene. The CDR3 length is 15 residues. Looked up from germline, CDR1 is SGHRS and CDR2 is YFSETQ.

J is TRBJ1-1 and V is TRBV4-3, with no clear D. The V gene's germline CDR1 is LGHNA and CDR2 YSLEER. V was trimmed by 4 bases and J by 5 bases, leaving 11 bases between them. The CDR3 length is 13 residues. The CDR3 is CASSPGERTEAFF. The DNA for the CDR3 is TGCGCCAGCAGCCCCGGGGAGAGAACTGAAGCTTTCTTT.

Only a few counts were recorded for this clone. The chain recombines TRBV4-3 with TRBJ2-7, with TRBD1 identical over 7 bases. CDR1 and CDR2 (germline): LGHNA, YSLEER. V lost 1 base and J lost 2; bases outside the gene matches: 8. CDR3 length: 16 residues. The CDR3 sequence is CASSQAGQEQTYEQYF. The CDR3 region has the DNA TGCGCCAGCAGCCAAGCTGGACAGGAACAGACCTACGAGCAGTACTTC.

This chain links TRBV11-2 with TRBJ2-1; TRBD2 matches 10 bases. Germline-derived CDR1 and CDR2 are SGHAT and FQNNGV. Germline trimming cut 5 bases from V and 10 bases from J; bases unmatched to any gene: 11. This CDR3 is 15 amino acids long. For the CDR3, the DNA is TGTGCCAGCAGCCTCGGACTAGCGGAACGATTGGAGCAGTTCTTC. This codes for CASSLGLAERLEQFF.

The chain joins TRBV27 to TRBJ2-1; perhaps TRBD2 as D (5 bases). The CDR3 sequence is 14 residues long. V lost 5 bases, J lost 7 bases, and 15 bases lay in between. CDR1 MNHEY and CDR2 SMNVEV come from the germline V gene (reference sequence). CDR3 loop: CASSTMGAGNEQFF. The CDR3 DNA is TGTGCCAGCAGTACCATGGGAGCTGGGAATGAGCAGTTCTTC.

CDR3 region: CASRLQGSNYGYTF. CDR3 in DNA: TGTGCCAGCAGATTACAGGGGTCTAACTATGGCTACACCTTC. The chain employs TRBV27 and TRBJ1-2; 7 bases map to TRBD1. The CDR3 runs 14 residues. Germline CDR1 is MNHEY and CDR2 is SMNVEV (reference sequence). V shed 6 bases, J shed 0 bases, and the junction held 4 bases outside the gene matches.

The V gene is TRBV11-2, the J gene TRBJ2-3, with TRBD2 as a possible D gene (6 bases). CDR1 SGHAT and CDR2 FQNNGV come from the germline V gene. CDR3 length: 16 residues. The germline V and J ends were trimmed by 5 bases and 0 bases, with 15 bases remaining between them. CDR3 protein: CASSPSGGTSTDTQYF. For the CDR3, the DNA is TGTGCCAGCAGCCCGAGTGGGGGGACTAGCACAGATACGCAGTATTTT. Supplemented by reference TRBV11-2 and TRBJ2-3, the full variable domain reads EAGVAQSPRYKIIEKRQSVAFWCNPISGHATLYWYQQILGQGPKLLIQFQNNGVVDDSQLPKDRFSAERLKGVDSTLKIQPAKLEDSAVYLCASSPSGGTSTDTQYFGPGTRLTVL.

This clone appeared once. The rearrangement uses TRBV30 and TRBJ2-3, with D tentatively TRBD2 (5 bases). This CDR3 spans 16 amino acids. The germline V gene has CDR1 GTSNPN and CDR2 SVGIG (reference sequence). V was shortened by 1 base and J by 0 bases, with 14 bases between the two germline ends. CDR3 loop: CAWSAKLGTSTDTQYF. The CDR3 DNA reads as TGTGCCTGGAGTGCCAAACTAGGTACGAGCACAGATACGCAGTATTTT.

This chain uses TRBV30 with TRBJ1-1; 7 nucleotides agree with TRBD1. This CDR3 spans 13 amino acids. The junction had 2 bases not matched to a gene; V was cut back by 4 bases and J by 0 bases. CDR1 is GTSNPN, CDR2 SVGIG, per germline (reference sequence). The CDR3: CAWNRGLNTEAFF. CDR3 coding DNA: TGTGCCTGGAACAGGGGATTGAACACTGAAGCTTTCTTT. Supplemented by reference TRBV30 and TRBJ1-1, the full variable domain reads SQTIHQWPATLVQPVGSPLSLECTVEGTSNPNLYWYRQAAGRGLQLLFYSVGIGQISSEVPQNLSASRPQDRQFILSSKKLLLSDSGFYLCAWNRGLNTEAFFGQGTRLTVV.

The V gene is TRBV5-1, the J gene TRBJ2-7, with D possibly being TRBD1 (6 bases). V lost 4 bases and J lost 2, with 13 bases in between. The CDR3 extends over 14 amino acids. CDR1 is SGHRS and CDR2 is YFSETQ in the germline V gene. The CDR3 spells CASSGRGRAYEQYF. In nucleotides, the CDR3 is TGCGCCAGCAGCGGCAGGGGCAGGGCCTACGAGCAGTACTTC.

J is TRBJ1-5 and V is TRBV4-3, with D possibly TRBD1 on 6 matching bases. Trimming took off 0 bases at V and 4 bases at J, with 7 bases between the two ends. CDR1 and CDR2 (germline): LGHNA, YSLEER. CDR3 length equals 14 residues. CDR3 nucleotide sequence: TGCGCCAGCAGCCAAGATGGGACAAATCAGCCCCAGCATTTT. Translating gives CASSQDGTNQPQHF.

The chain couples TRBV11-2 to TRBJ2-1, with 7 bases lining up with TRBD2. This CDR3 contains 14 residues. V gave up 1 base and J gave up 3 bases; unmatched junction bases: 0. Germline-derived CDR1 and CDR2 are SGHAT and FQNNGV. The CDR3 sequence: CASSLAGGYNEQFF. In DNA form, the CDR3 reads TGTGCCAGCAGCTTAGCGGGGGGCTACAATGAGCAGTTCTTC. The entire variable domain, with the rest obtained from reference TRBV11-2 and TRBJ2-1, is as follows: EAGVAQSPRYKIIEKRQSVAFWCNPISGHATLYWYQQILGQGPKLLIQFQNNGVVDDSQLPKDRFSAERLKGVDSTLKIQPAKLEDSAVYLCASSLAGGYNEQFFGPGTRLTVL.

The CDR3 region is CASSLAGSNEKLFF. CDR3 DNA sequence: TGTGCCAGCAGCTTAGCCGGGAGTAATGAAAAACTGTTTTTT. This sequence joins TRBV7-9 and TRBJ1-4, with D uncertain. The CDR3 covers 14 residues. Trimming removed 0 bases at V and 4 bases at J, with 6 bases between. Germline V gene lookup returns CDR1 SEHNR and CDR2 FQNEAQ (reference sequence).